This T cell receptor beta chain was documented in a study of blood T cell repertoires in COVID-19. Method: immunoSEQ multiplex PCR; TCRdb's copy keeps in-frame clones and lacks some. The sample has some 170,000 clones, roughly 89% seen once; the top ten hold roughly 1.4%. Germline CDR1 MNHEY, CDR2 SVGEGT. The CDR3 spans 16 residues. V lost 6 bases and J 6 bases, leaving 22 bases between the germline ends. The source of this sequence is a woman between 45 and 65 years old with acute or convalescent COVID-19. V gene TRBV6-2 or TRBV6-3 combines with J gene TRBJ2-3, with D perhaps TRBD1 (6 bases). Sequencing input: peripheral blood. The CDR3 here is CASSPPRQAAGDTQYF. The CDR3 region has the DNA TGTGCCAGCAGCCCCCCCCGACAGGCAGCTGGGGATACGCAGTATTTT.